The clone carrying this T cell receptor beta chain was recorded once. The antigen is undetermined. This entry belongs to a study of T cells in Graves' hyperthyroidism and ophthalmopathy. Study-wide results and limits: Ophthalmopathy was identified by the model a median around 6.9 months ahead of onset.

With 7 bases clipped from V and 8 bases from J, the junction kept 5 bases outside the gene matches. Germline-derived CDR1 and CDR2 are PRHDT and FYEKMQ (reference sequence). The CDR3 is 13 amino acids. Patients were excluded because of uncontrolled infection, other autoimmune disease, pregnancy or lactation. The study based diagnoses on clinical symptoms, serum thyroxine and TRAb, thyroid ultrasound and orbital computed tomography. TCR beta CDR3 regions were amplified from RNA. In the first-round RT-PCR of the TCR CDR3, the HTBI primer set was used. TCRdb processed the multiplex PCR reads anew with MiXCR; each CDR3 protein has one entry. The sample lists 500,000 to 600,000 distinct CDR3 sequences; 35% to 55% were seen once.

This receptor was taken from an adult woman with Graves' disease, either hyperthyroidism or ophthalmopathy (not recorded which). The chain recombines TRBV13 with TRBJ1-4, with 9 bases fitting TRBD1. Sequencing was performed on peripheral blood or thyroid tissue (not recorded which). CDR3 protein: CASTGTGTEKLFF. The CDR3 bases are TGTGCCAGCACCGGGACAGGGACAGAAAAACTGTTTTTT.